One T cell receptor beta chain is described in this entry. This record belongs to a study of T cell responses to AZD1222 COVID-19 vaccine. This table comes from immunoSEQ multiplex PCR, and its TCRdb copy is limited to in-frame clones, with some not included. The data hold roughly 120,000 clones, with approximately 85% observed a single time. Germline V gene sequence: CDR1 SGHVS, CDR2 FQNEAQ. The CDR3 runs 13 residues. Trimming shortened V by 4 bases and J by 7 bases, and 11 bases separated the two germline ends. The specimen comprised peripheral blood, sampled on day 0 of AZD1222 vaccination. This sequence was found in an adult in good health. J is TRBJ1-5 and V is TRBV7-8; possibly TRBD1 for D (5 bases). CDR3 loop: CASSSDRSQPQHF. The CDR3 bases are TGTGCCAGCAGCTCAGACAGATCCCAGCCCCAGCATTTT.